A selection of T cell receptor beta chains follows, all from one sample in a study of blood T cell repertoires in COVID-19. Measured with immunoSEQ multiplex PCR; TCRdb has only the in-frame clones, and not every one. The sample carries roughly 700,000 clones, 70% to 90% recorded once. Sequencing used peripheral blood. The receptors stem from a woman between 18 and 30 years old with acute or convalescent COVID-19. Both conserved end residues are part of each CDR3. The D gene is left open where the match is weak. Clone size is given for some rows only: seen once, a few or many times, or a class if the clone is expanded.

NA	TRBD2	TRBV6-2/TRBV6-3	TRBJ2-1	CASSSAGGGYNEQFF	TGTGCCAGCAGTTCGGCGGGGGGCGGGTACAATGAGCAGTTCTTC
few	NA	TRBV5-6	TRBJ1-1	CASSTWWGGKNTEAFF	TGTGCCAGCAGCACTTGGTGGGGCGGGAAGAACACTGAAGCTTTCTTT
NA	TRBD2	TRBV7-9	TRBJ2-7	CASSPGTSGSPEEQYF	TGTGCCAGCAGCCCTGGGACTAGCGGAAGCCCGGAGGAGCAGTACTTC
NA	TRBD2	TRBV5-5	TRBJ2-2	CASSWGGTGELFF	TGTGCCAGCAGCTGGGGGGGCACCGGGGAGCTGTTTTTT
NA	NA	TRBV19	TRBJ1-2	CASSYGYGYTF	TGTGCCAGTAGTTACGGGTATGGCTACACCTTC
NA	NA	TRBV10-3	TRBJ1-3	CAISDRASGNTIYF	TGTGCCATCAGTGACAGGGCCTCAGGAAACACCATATATTTT
once	TRBD2	TRBV7-2	TRBJ2-3	CASSTRTSGVDTQYF	TGTGCCAGCAGCACCCGGACTAGCGGGGTAGATACGCAGTATTTT
NA	TRBD2	TRBV7-2	TRBJ2-7	CASSARTSSGGFWTYEQYF	TGTGCCAGCAGCGCACGGACCTCTAGCGGGGGGTTTTGGACCTACGAGCAGTACTTC
few	NA	TRBV5-4	TRBJ1-6	CASSLVGNSPLHF	TGTGCCAGCAGCTTGGTCGGGAATTCACCCCTCCACTTT
NA	NA	TRBV13	TRBJ1-4	CASSLRSGTAEKLFF	TGTGCCAGCAGCTTACGGTCAGGTACAGCCGAAAAACTGTTTTTT
NA	NA	TRBV11-2	TRBJ1-6	CASSLPSGGSYNSPLHF	TGTGCCAGCAGCTTACCATCCGGTGGCTCCTATAATTCACCCCTCCACTTT
NA	NA	TRBV27	TRBJ2-1	CASSAAGRGDEQFF	TGTGCCAGCAGCGCCGCGGGCAGGGGGGATGAGCAGTTCTTC
NA	NA	TRBV7-2	TRBJ1-1	CASSLGAGTNTEAFF	TGTGCCAGCAGCTTAGGGGCAGGAACTAACACTGAAGCTTTCTTT
NA	NA	TRBV5-1	TRBJ1-6	CASSLVTAHNSPLHF	TGCGCCAGCAGCTTGGTGACAGCACATAATTCACCCCTCCACTTT
NA	TRBD1	TRBV19	TRBJ1-5	CASSRDRAYSNQPQHF	TGTGCCAGTAGCCGGGACAGGGCCTATAGCAATCAGCCCCAGCATTTT
NA	NA	TRBV4-3	TRBJ1-2	CASSQAGRTRGYGYTF	TGCGCCAGCAGCCAAGCGGGGCGAACCAGGGGTTATGGCTACACCTTC
NA	NA	TRBV3-1/TRBV3-2	TRBJ2-7	CASSQYAGGIYEQYF	TGTGCCAGCAGCCAATATGCCGGCGGCATCTACGAGCAGTACTTC
NA	TRBD1	TRBV11-2	TRBJ2-7	CASSFTGQGRGEQYF	TGTGCCAGCAGCTTCACGGGACAGGGGAGGGGAGAGCAGTACTTC
NA	NA	TRBV3-1/TRBV3-2	TRBJ1-1	CASEASNTEAFF	TGTGCCAGCGAGGCGAGTAACACTGAAGCTTTCTTT
NA	NA	TRBV7-9	TRBJ1-2	CASSLGRQNYGYTF	TGTGCCAGCAGCTTAGGCCGACAAAACTATGGCTACACCTTC
NA	NA	TRBV6-6	TRBJ2-3	CASSYPGEDTQYF	TGTGCCAGCAGTTACCCAGGGGAGGATACGCAGTATTTT
NA	TRBD2	TRBV6-2/TRBV6-3	TRBJ2-3	CASSYSAGGVTDTQYF	TGTGCCAGCAGTTACTCAGCGGGGGGGGTGACAGATACGCAGTATTTT
NA	TRBD1	TRBV5-1	TRBJ2-7	CASSDIQGAWDEQYF	TGCGCCAGCAGCGACATTCAGGGGGCGTGGGACGAGCAGTACTTC
NA	NA	TRBV5-6	TRBJ1-4	CASSLGPREGEKLFF	TGTGCCAGCAGCTTGGGACCAAGGGAGGGTGAAAAACTGTTTTTT
once	NA	TRBV11-2	TRBJ2-1	CASSLEVPGVNEQFF	TGTGCCAGCAGCTTAGAGGTACCAGGGGTTAATGAGCAGTTCTTC
NA	TRBD2	TRBV19	TRBJ2-1	CASSILAGGLGHNEQFF	TGTGCCAGTAGTATCCTAGCGGGGGGGCTAGGGCACAATGAGCAGTTCTTC
NA	NA	TRBV2	TRBJ1-3	CAGQLSGNTIYF	TGTGCCGGACAGCTCTCTGGAAACACCATATATTTT
NA	NA	TRBV3-1/TRBV3-2	TRBJ2-6	CASSHYVGREASGANVLTF	TGTGCCAGCAGCCATTATGTAGGCAGGGAAGCCTCTGGGGCCAACGTCCTGACTTTC
NA	TRBD2	TRBV6-5	TRBJ2-1	CASSERGASIREQFF	TGTGCCAGCAGCGAGCGGGGGGCCTCTATAAGGGAGCAGTTCTTC
NA	NA	TRBV7-9	TRBJ1-2	CASSLVGHTPYGYTF	TGTGCCAGCAGCTTAGTGGGCCATACCCCCTATGGCTACACCTTC
NA	TRBD2	TRBV24-1	TRBJ2-3	CATSDFATSGRLSTDTQYF	TGTGCCACCAGTGATTTCGCAACTAGCGGGCGACTCTCCACAGATACGCAGTATTTT
NA	NA	TRBV7-2	TRBJ2-3	CASSLGGDLTDTQYF	TGTGCCAGCAGCTTAGGGGGGGACCTCACAGATACGCAGTATTTT
NA	TRBD1	TRBV7-9	TRBJ1-2	CASSPSDRGSGGYTF	TGTGCCAGCAGCCCCTCGGACAGGGGAAGTGGTGGCTACACCTTC
NA	TRBD1	TRBV5-1	TRBJ2-2	CASSSGQGRTGELFF	TGCGCCAGCAGCTCCGGACAGGGTCGGACCGGGGAGCTGTTTTTT
NA	TRBD1	TRBV28	TRBJ1-3	CASSPPGQGAQQVYF	TGTGCCAGCAGCCCTCCAGGACAGGGGGCCCAACAGGTATATTTT
NA	NA	TRBV5-6	TRBJ1-3	CASSRPQGSGNTIYF	TGTGCCAGCAGCCGTCCTCAGGGCTCTGGAAACACCATATATTTT
NA	TRBD1	TRBV12-5	TRBJ2-5	CASGSSGGLETQYF	TGTGCTAGTGGTTCTTCAGGGGGCCTGGAGACCCAGTACTTC
once	TRBD1	TRBV19	TRBJ1-5	CASSRQGFSNQPQHF	TGTGCCAGTAGTCGACAGGGTTTTAGCAATCAGCCCCAGCATTTT
NA	NA	TRBV19	TRBJ1-2	CASSPRQTYGYTF	TGTGCCAGTAGTCCCCGACAGACGTATGGCTACACCTTC
NA	NA	TRBV6-6	TRBJ1-4	CASTIGGFEKLFF	TGTGCCAGCACCATAGGCGGATTCGAAAAACTGTTTTTT
NA	TRBD2	TRBV2	TRBJ2-7	CASSVRFELADNYEQYF	TGTGCCAGCAGTGTTAGGTTTGAACTAGCGGACAACTACGAGCAGTACTTC
NA	NA	TRBV5-1	TRBJ2-5	CASSLEDNLHETQYF	TGCGCCAGCAGCTTGGAAGACAACCTGCACGAGACCCAGTACTTC
NA	NA	TRBV30	TRBJ1-3	CAWNTEVFLSGNTIYF	TGTGCCTGGAACACAGAAGTCTTCCTCTCTGGAAACACCATATATTTT
NA	NA	TRBV4-1	TRBJ2-5	CASSQSWGTQETQYF	TGCGCCAGCAGCCAGAGCTGGGGGACACAAGAGACCCAGTACTTC
once	TRBD2	TRBV4-1	TRBJ2-3	CASSPTGLATSTDTQYF	TGCGCCAGCAGCCCGACCGGACTAGCCACTAGCACAGATACGCAGTATTTT
few	NA	TRBV6-4	TRBJ2-3	CASSEAGSTDTQYF	TGTGCCAGCAGTGAGGCAGGGTCCACAGATACGCAGTATTTT
NA	TRBD1	TRBV2	TRBJ1-3	CASRDQTGVSGNTIYF	TGTGCCAGCAGGGATCAGACAGGGGTCTCTGGAAACACCATATATTTT
few	TRBD2	TRBV6-5	TRBJ2-3	CASSTLAGEDTQYF	TGTGCCAGCAGTACCCTAGCGGGGGAAGATACGCAGTATTTT
NA	TRBD2	TRBV13	TRBJ2-5	CASSISGTSGSRETQYF	TGTGCCAGCAGCATCTCCGGGACTAGCGGTTCAAGGGAGACCCAGTACTTC
once	NA	TRBV29-1	TRBJ2-7	CSVLAGYEQYF	TGCAGCGTTTTAGCCGGCTACGAGCAGTACTTC
NA	NA	TRBV19	TRBJ2-2	CASSPRSVNTGELFF	TGTGCCAGCTCCCCAAGATCAGTGAACACCGGGGAGCTGTTTTTT
NA	NA	TRBV27	TRBJ1-5	CASSTRTGKGNQPQHF	TGTGCCAGCAGTACCAGGACGGGGAAAGGCAATCAGCCCCAGCATTTT
many	TRBD1	TRBV27	TRBJ2-2	CASSSLIWTGKDGQNTGELFF	TGTGCCAGCAGTTCCCTCATCTGGACAGGGAAGGATGGACAGAACACCGGGGAGCTGTTTTTT
NA	TRBD1	TRBV19	TRBJ1-2	CASSLPGTGEGGYTF	TGTGCCAGTAGTCTCCCCGGGACAGGGGAGGGTGGCTACACCTTC
NA	NA	TRBV9	TRBJ1-6	CASSVGRGGNSPLHF	TGTGCCAGCAGCGTAGGAAGAGGGGGTAATTCACCCCTCCACTTT
NA	TRBD1	TRBV3-1/TRBV3-2	TRBJ2-7	CASSQWDRGNEQYF	TGTGCCAGCAGCCAATGGGACAGGGGGAACGAGCAGTACTTC
NA	TRBD1	TRBV27	TRBJ1-1	CASSLTLTGDTEAFF	TGTGCCAGCAGTTTAACATTGACAGGGGATACTGAAGCTTTCTTT
NA	NA	TRBV7-2	TRBJ1-2	CASTPDRVVGGYTF	TGTGCCAGCACCCCCGACAGAGTAGTAGGTGGCTACACCTTC
NA	NA	TRBV2	TRBJ1-6	CATRAQGRTYNSPLHF	TGTGCCACCCGGGCTCAGGGCAGAACCTATAATTCACCCCTCCACTTT